One sample yielded the 22 T cell receptor beta chains listed below, sequenced in a study of T cell changes during pregnancy in multiple sclerosis (dated by TCRdb to the late 2010s). The library was built by means of the immunoSEQ multiplex PCR assay. TCRdb holds this immuneACCESS table with in-frame rearrangements only. Some clones are missing; in checked studies, unresolved V genes explain under half, and the rest has no known cause. The sample data list some 76,000 clones, and roughly 91% of these were observed just once. Jointly, the top ten make up 0.25% to 0.3% of the sample. The starting material was CD4+ T cells from peripheral blood mononuclear cells, obtained after pregnancy. The origin of the receptors is a female donor with multiple sclerosis, enrolled in a pregnancy study.

The V and J genes are TRBV2 and TRBJ2-5, with TRBD2 matching over 11 bases. J was trimmed by 0 bases and V by 9 bases; bases with no gene match: 6. CDR1 is SNHLY and CDR2 is FYNNEI in the germline V gene. CDR3 length equals 15 residues. The CDR3 is CASTPSGGNQETQYF. CDR3 in DNA: TGTGCCAGTACCCCTAGCGGGGGGAACCAAGAGACCCAGTACTTC.

The chain couples TRBV7-9 to TRBJ2-7, with TRBD1 matching 8 bases. This CDR3 has 16 residues. After removal of 4 bases from V and 2 bases from J, the junction contained 10 bases not matched to a gene. Germline V gene sequence: CDR1 SEHNR, CDR2 FQNEAQ (reference sequence). CDR3 loop: CASSSYRTGITYEQYF. CDR3 DNA sequence: TGTGCCAGCAGCTCCTATCGGACAGGGATCACCTACGAGCAGTACTTC.

In its sample, this clone was seen once. V is TRBV5-1 and J is TRBJ2-7; possibly TRBD1 for D (5 bases). The germline CDR1 and CDR2 sequences are SGHRS and YFSETQ. The CDR3 loop spans 15 amino acids. V was trimmed by 0 bases and J by 5 bases, leaving 15 bases between them. This CDR3 is CASSLARQGPHEQYF. In DNA, the CDR3 is TGCGCCAGCAGCTTGGCACGGCAGGGTCCCCACGAGCAGTACTTC.

The chain is built from TRBV28 and TRBJ2-5, with 7 positions matching TRBD2. This CDR3 contains 14 residues. J lost 6 bases, V lost 5 bases, and 9 bases had no gene match. Germline V lookup: CDR1 MDHEN, CDR2 SYDVKM. CDR3 residues: CASSPGLWRKTQYF. The CDR3 DNA sequence: TGTGCCAGCAGTCCGGGACTATGGCGTAAGACCCAGTACTTC.

The chain joins TRBV4-1 to TRBJ1-2; 7 bases map to TRBD1. Trimming at V came to 2 bases and at J to 4 bases, leaving 7 bases not matched to a gene. Germline CDR1 reads MGHRA; CDR2 reads YSYEKL. This CDR3 has 15 residues. CDR3 sequence: CASSQRDRDGYGYTF. The CDR3, as DNA: TGCGCCAGCAGCCAACGAGACAGGGACGGCTATGGCTACACCTTC.

J is TRBJ1-1 and V is TRBV5-1; D may be TRBD1 (6 bases). The CDR3 has 13 residues. The germline V and J ends were trimmed by 3 bases and 8 bases, with 14 bases remaining between them. CDR1 and CDR2 (germline): SGHRS, YFSETQ. In DNA, the CDR3 is TGCGCCAGCAGCTATGTCCAGGGGCGCGAAGCTTTCTTT. Translated: CASSYVQGREAFF.

The chain couples TRBV5-4 to TRBJ1-2, with 8 bases identical to TRBD1. This CDR3 contains 16 residues. Germline V gene lookup returns CDR1 SGHNT and CDR2 YYREEE (reference sequence). The V gene end was trimmed by 4 bases and the J gene end by 0 bases; junction bases not matched to a gene: 8. The CDR3: CASSGRTGYTNYGYTF. DNA for the CDR3: TGTGCCAGCAGCGGACGGACAGGGTACACTAACTATGGCTACACCTTC.

The chain employs TRBV9 and TRBJ1-2; the match to TRBD1 covers 7 bases. The CDR3 is 15 amino acids. Germline trimming cut 4 bases from V and 5 bases from J; bases unmatched to any gene: 11. Germline loops: CDR1 SGDLS, CDR2 YYNGEE. The CDR3 protein is CASSSPQGQTYGYTF. The CDR3 region has the DNA TGTGCCAGCAGCTCCCCACAGGGACAGACTTATGGCTACACCTTC.

The gene calls are TRBV5-3 and TRBJ1-3; TRBD1 agrees at 8 bases. TRBV5-3 is noted as an ORF with a role that remains uncertain. V lost 5 bases, J lost 6 bases, and 13 bases stayed unmatched. The CDR3 has 16 residues. Here the CDR3 DNA reads TGTGCCAGAAGAGGCGGACAGGGATTCAGGGAAAACACCATATATTTT. Its translation: CARRGGQGFRENTIYF.

The rearrangement uses TRBV6-5 and TRBJ1-4; 11 nucleotides line up with TRBD1. With V trimmed by 6 bases and J by 6 bases, 3 bases remained unmatched. Per germline, CDR1 MNHEY and CDR2 SVGAGI. This CDR3 region has 14 residues. The CDR3 sequence is CASSRDRGYEKLFF. The CDR3 nucleotides read TGTGCCAGCAGCAGGGACAGGGGGTATGAAAAACTGTTTTTT.

V is TRBV30 and J is TRBJ1-2, with unresolved D. Trimming left V 2 bases short and J 5 bases short, with 6 bases between. The CDR3 contains 11 residues. Germline loops: CDR1 GTSNPN, CDR2 SVGIG (reference sequence). The CDR3 coding sequence is TGTGCCTGGAGTAGAGATTATGGCTACACCTTC. It is translated as CAWSRDYGYTF.

The V gene is TRBV2, the J gene TRBJ2-3; 10 bases are a match to TRBD1. This CDR3 has 16 amino acids. Trimming took 3 bases from V and 4 from J; bases not matched to a gene: 7. Germline V gene sequence: CDR1 SNHLY, CDR2 FYNNEI. The CDR3 loop is CASSELGQGVADTQYF. Here the CDR3 DNA reads TGTGCCAGCAGTGAGCTCGGACAGGGGGTAGCAGATACGCAGTATTTT. Full variable domain (rest looked up from reference TRBV2 and TRBJ2-3): EPEVTQTPSHQVTQMGQEVILRCVPISNHLYFYWYRQILGQKVEFLVSFYNNEISEKSEIFDDQFSVERPDGSNFTLKIRSTKLEDSAMYFCASSELGQGVADTQYFGPGTRLTVL.

The rearrangement links TRBV28 to TRBJ1-1; TRBD1 matches 8 bases. Trimming cost V 4 bases and J 2 bases; bases outside gene matches: 6. The CDR3 is 15 amino acids. Germline V gene sequence: CDR1 MDHEN, CDR2 SYDVKM. This CDR3 reads CASSSPGQVNTEAFF. Here the CDR3 DNA reads TGTGCCAGCAGTTCTCCGGGACAGGTAAACACTGAAGCTTTCTTT.

This chain uses TRBV15 with TRBJ2-7; 7 nucleotides align to TRBD1. Trimming removed 5 bases from V and 2 bases from J; junction bases left unmatched: 15. This CDR3 has 17 amino acids. Per the germline V gene, CDR1 is LNHNV and CDR2 is YYDKDF (reference sequence). The CDR3 DNA follows: TGTGCCACCAGCGTTACACATTCCGGGACAGCTCCCTACGAGCAGTACTTC. It translates to CATSVTHSGTAPYEQYF.

This chain links TRBV11-3 with TRBJ2-1; maybe TRBD1 (5 bases). Germline V CDR1 and CDR2: SGHNT, YENEEA. V was cut by 7 bases and J by 5 bases, with 12 bases left in between. This CDR3 is 13 amino acids long. The CDR3 sequence: CASTSGSDNEQFF. The CDR3 DNA reads as TGTGCCAGCACGTCAGGGTCGGACAATGAGCAGTTCTTC.

The J gene is TRBJ2-3, the V gene TRBV27; D might be TRBD2 (6 bases). The CDR3 spans 16 residues. Germline lookup yields CDR1 MNHEY and CDR2 SMNVEV (reference sequence). V was trimmed by 4 bases and J by 0 bases, leaving 14 bases between them. CDR3 in DNA: TGTGCCAGCAGTTCCCGGGTGGAGGGTAGCACAGATACGCAGTATTTT. This sequence encodes CASSSRVEGSTDTQYF.

The chain uses TRBV4-2 and TRBJ2-3; TRBD2 matches 7 bases. Per the germline V gene, CDR1 is LGHNA and CDR2 is YNFKEQ. The V segment lost 0 bases and the J segment 5 bases; nucleotides outside the gene matches: 5. The CDR3 extends over 15 amino acids. CDR3 sequence reads: CASSQEGGDRDTQYF. The CDR3 DNA reads TGTGCCAGCAGCCAAGAGGGGGGGGATAGAGATACGCAGTATTTT.

The V gene is TRBV27, the J gene TRBJ1-2; a possible D gene is TRBD1 (5 bases). CDR1 and CDR2 (germline): MNHEY, SMNVEV (reference sequence). Trimming cost V 6 bases and J 1 base, with 9 bases left between them. This CDR3 is 13 amino acids long. CDR3 bases: TGTGCCAGCAGGCCGGGACTTAACTATGGCTACACCTTC. As protein: CASRPGLNYGYTF.

This sequence joins TRBV5-1 and TRBJ2-5; no firm D call. Per the germline V gene, CDR1 is SGHRS and CDR2 is YFSETQ. This CDR3 is 13 amino acids long. V was cut by 1 base and J by 9 bases, with 13 bases left in between. CDR3 DNA: TGCGCCAGCAGCTTGAGTCTAGATGGAGCCCAGTACTTC. Translation gives CASSLSLDGAQYF. Full variable domain (remainder filled in from reference TRBV5-1 and TRBJ2-5): KAGVTQTPRYLIKTRGQQVTLSCSPISGHRSVSWYQQTPGQGLQFLFEYFSETQRNKGNFPGRFSGRQFSNSRSEMNVSTLELGDSALYLCASSLSLDGAQYFGPGTRLLVL.

The gene calls are TRBV6-1 and TRBJ2-6; a weak D match, TRBD2 (5 bases). Trimming left V 6 bases short and J 2 bases short, with 17 bases between. Germline values: CDR1 MNHNS, CDR2 SASEGT. This CDR3 spans 17 amino acids. Here the CDR3 DNA reads TGTGCCAGCAGCGAAATCCGGGGTATGACTGGGGCCAACGTCCTGACTTTC. It codes for CASSEIRGMTGANVLTF.

The V gene is TRBV5-1, the J gene TRBJ2-7; TRBD2 matches at 11 bases. The germline V gene encodes CDR1 SGHRS and CDR2 YFSETQ. The CDR3 totals 16 residues. V lost 0 bases, J lost 8 bases, and 10 bases stayed unmatched. The CDR3 spells CASSLGATSGRGQQYF. CDR3 bases: TGCGCCAGCAGCTTGGGGGCCACTAGCGGGAGAGGGCAGCAGTACTTC.

J is TRBJ1-2 and V is TRBV30; D uncertain. The CDR3 has 12 residues. Trimming left V 4 bases short and J 8 bases short, with 14 bases between. Germline loops: CDR1 GTSNPN, CDR2 SVGIG (reference sequence). CDR3 loop: CAWMDGISGYTF. CDR3 nucleotides: TGTGCCTGGATGGACGGGATCTCAGGCTACACCTTC.